This T cell receptor beta chain was identified during a study of blood T cell repertoires in COVID-19. For the study at large: Material from acute and convalescent COVID-19 was sourced from the United States, Italy and Spain. The cDNA or gDNA used as material had been derived from T cells, B-cell-depleted T cells, or PBMCs.

Per the original data handling: The assay estimated nucleated cells by amplifying reference gene primers. Data came from immunoSEQ multiplex PCR; TCRdb stores just in-frame clones and leaves some out. V, J and clone size derive from that table, while D and trimming were established from the DNA sequence. The sample lists a few hundred thousand clones; about nine tenths were seen once. J lost 7 bases, V lost 8 bases, and 9 bases had no gene match. Germline V gives CDR1 MNHEY, CDR2 SVGAGI. The CDR3 has 13 residues. The chain is built from TRBV6-5 and TRBJ1-2; TRBD1 agrees at 8 bases. Input material: peripheral blood. This TCR was sampled from a woman aged 45-60 years with COVID-19, enrolled during active disease. The DNA for the CDR3 is TGTGCCAGCTCCATCCAGGGGGCGGGTGGCTACACCTTC. Translated, it gives CASSIQGAGGYTF.